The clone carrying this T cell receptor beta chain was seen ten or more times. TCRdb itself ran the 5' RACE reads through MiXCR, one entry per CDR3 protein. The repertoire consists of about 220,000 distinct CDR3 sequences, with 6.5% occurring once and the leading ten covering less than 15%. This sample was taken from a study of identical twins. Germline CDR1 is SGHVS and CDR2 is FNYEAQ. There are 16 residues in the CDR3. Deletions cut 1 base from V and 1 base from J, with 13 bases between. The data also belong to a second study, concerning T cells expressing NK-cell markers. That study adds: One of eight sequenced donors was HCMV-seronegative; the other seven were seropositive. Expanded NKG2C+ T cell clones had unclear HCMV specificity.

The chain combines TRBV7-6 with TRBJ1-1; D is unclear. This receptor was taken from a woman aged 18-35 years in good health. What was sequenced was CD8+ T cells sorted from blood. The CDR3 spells CASSLGANEANTEAFF. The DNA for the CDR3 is TGTGCCAGCAGCTTAGGGGCTAACGAGGCGAACACTGAAGCTTTCTTT.